This TCR beta chain was recovered during a study of vaccination effects on CD4 cells after COVID-19. The data were produced by immunoSEQ multiplex PCR, yet TCRdb's version contains in-frame clones alone and is incomplete. The table records some 31,000 clones, 73% of them present only once. This clone was seen more than once but under ten times. Its specificity is unknown. Ahead of sequencing, the ViraFEST assay grew antigen-specific CD4+ T cells using viral peptide pools. CD4+ T cells were isolated after roughly nine days of culture. Nobody among the vaccine recipients had prior SARS-CoV-2 infection (nucleocapsid antibodies were negative). The junction had 16 bases not matched to a gene; V was cut back by 0 bases and J by 0 bases. The germline V gene has CDR1 SNHLY and CDR2 FYNNEI. The CDR3 is 21 amino acids.

The V and J genes are TRBV2 and TRBJ1-3; 8 bases line up with TRBD1. The sequenced sample was CD4+ T cells from PBMCs cultured with HCoV-OC43 spike peptides, obtained before COVID-19 vaccination. Subset reported: HCoV-OC43 spike overlapping peptide pool stimulation. This receptor was identified in a human donor who received a COVID-19 vaccine. The CDR3 sequence: CASSEAGRTGRLPLSGNTIYF. CDR3 DNA: TGTGCCAGCAGTGAAGCAGGACGGACAGGGAGGCTCCCCCTCTCTGGAAACACCATATATTTT.